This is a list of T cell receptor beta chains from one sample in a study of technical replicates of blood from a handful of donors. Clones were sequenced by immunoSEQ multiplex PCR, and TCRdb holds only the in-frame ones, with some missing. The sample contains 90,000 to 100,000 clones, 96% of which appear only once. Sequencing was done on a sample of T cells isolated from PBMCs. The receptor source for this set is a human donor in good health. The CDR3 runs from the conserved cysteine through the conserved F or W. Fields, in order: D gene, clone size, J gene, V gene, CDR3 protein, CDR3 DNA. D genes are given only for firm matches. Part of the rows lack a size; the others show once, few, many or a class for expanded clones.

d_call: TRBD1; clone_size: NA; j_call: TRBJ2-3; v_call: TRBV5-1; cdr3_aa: CASSLHGGQANPITQYF; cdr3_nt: TGCGCCAGCAGCTTGCATGGGGGACAGGCGAATCCAATAACGCAGTATTTT
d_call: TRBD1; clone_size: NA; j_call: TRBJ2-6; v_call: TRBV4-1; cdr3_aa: CASSPRTGESSGANVLTF; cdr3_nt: TGCGCCAGCAGCCCAAGGACAGGAGAAAGCTCTGGGGCCAACGTCCTGACTTTC
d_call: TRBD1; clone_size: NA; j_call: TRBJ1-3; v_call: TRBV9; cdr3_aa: CASSPQGTLSGNTIYF; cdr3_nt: TGTGCCAGCAGCCCACAGGGGACCCTCTCTGGAAACACCATATATTTT
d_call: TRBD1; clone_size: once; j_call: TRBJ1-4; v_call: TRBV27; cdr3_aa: CASSWTGTNEKLFF; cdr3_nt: TGTGCCAGCAGTTGGACAGGAACTAATGAAAAACTGTTTTTT
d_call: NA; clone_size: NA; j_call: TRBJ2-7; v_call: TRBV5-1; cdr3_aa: CASRRTDNYEQYF; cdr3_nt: TGCGCCAGCAGGAGGACGGACAACTACGAGCAGTACTTC
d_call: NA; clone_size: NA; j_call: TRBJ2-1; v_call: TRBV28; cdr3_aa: CASVSGENEQFF; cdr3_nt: TGTGCCAGCGTCTCAGGGGAGAATGAGCAGTTCTTC
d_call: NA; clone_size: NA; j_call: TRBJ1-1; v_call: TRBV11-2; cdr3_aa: CASSLAQGRLLTEAFF; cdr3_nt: TGTGCCAGCAGCCTAGCGCAGGGAAGGCTACTTACTGAAGCTTTCTTT
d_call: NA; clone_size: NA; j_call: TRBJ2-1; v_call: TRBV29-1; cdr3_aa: CSVSREYDQIRNEQFF; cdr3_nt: TGCAGCGTTAGCCGGGAGTATGACCAGATCCGCAATGAGCAGTTCTTC
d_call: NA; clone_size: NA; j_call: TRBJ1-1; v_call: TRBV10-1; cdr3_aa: CASSLGGDTEAFF; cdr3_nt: TGCGCCAGCTCCCTGGGGGGAGACACTGAAGCTTTCTTT
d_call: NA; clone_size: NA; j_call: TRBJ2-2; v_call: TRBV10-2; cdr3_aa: CASWGEYTGELFF; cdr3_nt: TGCGCCAGTTGGGGAGAGTACACCGGGGAGCTGTTTTTT
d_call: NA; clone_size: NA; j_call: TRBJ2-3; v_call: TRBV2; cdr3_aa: CASSGNRETDTQYF; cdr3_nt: TGTGCCAGCAGCGGGAACAGGGAGACAGATACGCAGTATTTT
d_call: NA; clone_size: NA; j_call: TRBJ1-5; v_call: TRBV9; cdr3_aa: CASSSLAGNQPQHF; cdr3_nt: TGTGCCAGCAGCTCCTTGGCGGGCAATCAGCCCCAGCATTTT
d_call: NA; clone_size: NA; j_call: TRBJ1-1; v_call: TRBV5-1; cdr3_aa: CASSLVGGYTEAFF; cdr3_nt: TGCGCCAGCAGCTTGGTAGGGGGATACACTGAAGCTTTCTTT
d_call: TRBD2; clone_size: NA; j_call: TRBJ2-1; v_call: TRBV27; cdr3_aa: CASTQTLSLAGHTSYNEQFF; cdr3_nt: TGTGCCAGCACCCAAACCTTGAGTCTAGCGGGACATACTTCCTACAATGAGCAGTTCTTC
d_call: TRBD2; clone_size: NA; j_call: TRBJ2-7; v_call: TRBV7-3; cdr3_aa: CASKQEGGSYEQYF; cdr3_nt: TGTGCCAGTAAACAGGAAGGCGGGAGCTACGAGCAGTACTTC
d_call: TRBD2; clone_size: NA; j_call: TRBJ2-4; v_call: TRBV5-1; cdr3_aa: CASSLSGRGQNIQYF; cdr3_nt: TGCGCCAGCAGCTTAAGCGGGAGGGGCCAAAACATTCAGTACTTC
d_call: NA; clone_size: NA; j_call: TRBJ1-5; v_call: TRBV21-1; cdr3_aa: CASSKGRGNQPQHF; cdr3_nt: TGTGCCAGCAGCAAAGGCAGGGGGAATCAGCCCCAGCATTTT
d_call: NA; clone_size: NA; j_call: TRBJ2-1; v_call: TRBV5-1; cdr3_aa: CASSLEGATYNEQFF; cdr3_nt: TGCGCCAGCAGCTTGGAAGGGGCCACCTACAATGAGCAGTTCTTC
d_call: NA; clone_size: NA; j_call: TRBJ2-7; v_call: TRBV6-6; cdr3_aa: CASSYSWYEQYF; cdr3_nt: TGTGCCAGCAGCTATAGTTGGTACGAGCAGTACTTC
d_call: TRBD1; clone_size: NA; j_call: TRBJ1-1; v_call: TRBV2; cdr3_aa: CASSVHTQGLNTEAFF; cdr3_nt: TGTGCCAGCAGTGTACACACACAGGGGCTGAACACTGAAGCTTTCTTT
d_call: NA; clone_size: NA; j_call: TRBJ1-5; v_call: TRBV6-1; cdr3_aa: CASSEFSRDIYQPQHF; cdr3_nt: TGTGCCAGCAGTGAATTTTCCCGGGATATCTATCAGCCCCAGCATTTT